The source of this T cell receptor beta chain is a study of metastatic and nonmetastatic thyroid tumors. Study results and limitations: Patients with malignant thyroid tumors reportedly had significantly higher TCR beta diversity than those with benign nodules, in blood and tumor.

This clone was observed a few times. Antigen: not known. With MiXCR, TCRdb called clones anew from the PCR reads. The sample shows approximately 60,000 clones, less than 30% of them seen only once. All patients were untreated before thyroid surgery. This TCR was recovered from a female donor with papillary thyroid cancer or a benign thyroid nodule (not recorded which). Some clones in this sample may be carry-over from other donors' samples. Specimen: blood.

The CDR3 sequence: CASSEYPNYEQYF. In DNA form, the CDR3 reads TGTGCCAGCAGTGAATACCCTAACTACGAGCAGTACTTC. The chain has TRBV6-1 and TRBJ2-7, with unresolved D. Per germline, CDR1 MNHNS and CDR2 SASEGT. This CDR3 has 13 residues. The V gene lost 2 bases and the J gene lost 3 bases, with 8 bases spanning the gap.